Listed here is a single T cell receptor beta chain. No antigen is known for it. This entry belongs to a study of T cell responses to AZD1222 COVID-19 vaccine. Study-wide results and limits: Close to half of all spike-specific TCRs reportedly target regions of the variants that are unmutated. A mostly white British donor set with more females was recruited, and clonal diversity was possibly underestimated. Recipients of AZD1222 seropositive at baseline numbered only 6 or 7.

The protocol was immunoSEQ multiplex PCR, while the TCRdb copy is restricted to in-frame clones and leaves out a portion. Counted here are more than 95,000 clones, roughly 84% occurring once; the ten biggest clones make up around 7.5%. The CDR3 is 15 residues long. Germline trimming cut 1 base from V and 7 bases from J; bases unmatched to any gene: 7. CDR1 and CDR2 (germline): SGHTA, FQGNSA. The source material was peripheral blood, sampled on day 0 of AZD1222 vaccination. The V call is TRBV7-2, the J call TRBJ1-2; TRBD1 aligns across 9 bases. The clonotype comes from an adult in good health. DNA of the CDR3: TGTGCCAGCAGCTTAGTTGCACAGGGGGCTCGTGGCTACACCTTC. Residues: CASSLVAQGARGYTF.